A selection of T cell receptor beta chains follows, all from one sample in a study of PD-L1 blockade in urothelial cancer. TCRdb's table, derived via immunoSEQ multiplex PCR, lists solely in-frame clones and lacks some. This table holds about 39,000 clones, approximately 90% found once. This specimen consisted of PBMCs, obtained around atezolizumab (anti-PD-L1) treatment. Receptor source: a man aged 60 to 69 with urothelial cancer. CDR3s include the opening cysteine and the closing phenylalanine or tryptophan. The order of the fields is clone size, D gene, J gene, V gene, CDR3 length, CDR3 protein, CDR3 DNA. D genes are given only for firm matches. Some rows have no size entry. The others give once, few or many, or a class for an expanded clone.

abundance: NA
d_gene: TRBD1
j_gene: TRBJ1-6
v_gene: TRBV7-2
len: 17
CDR3aa: CASSEPWRDRDNSPLHF
CDR3nt: TGTGCCAGCAGCGAGCCCTGGCGGGACAGAGATAATTCACCCCTCCACTTT

abundance: NA
d_gene: TRBD1
j_gene: TRBJ1-6
v_gene: TRBV14
len: 16
CDR3aa: CASSQWTGGWDSPLHF
CDR3nt: TGTGCCAGCAGCCAATGGACAGGGGGCTGGGATTCACCCCTCCACTTT

abundance: once
d_gene: TRBD1
j_gene: TRBJ2-1
v_gene: TRBV7-9
len: 15
CDR3aa: CASSSGTGGRNEQFF
CDR3nt: TGTGCCAGCAGCTCCGGGACAGGGGGTCGAAATGAGCAGTTCTTC

abundance: NA
d_gene: NA
j_gene: TRBJ2-2
v_gene: TRBV19
len: 15
CDR3aa: CATTFGVGNTGELFF
CDR3nt: TGTGCCACCACCTTCGGGGTTGGGAACACCGGGGAGCTGTTTTTT

abundance: NA
d_gene: NA
j_gene: TRBJ1-2
v_gene: TRBV11-3
len: 13
CDR3aa: CASSSRANYGYTF
CDR3nt: TGTGCCAGCAGCTCCAGGGCTAACTATGGCTACACCTTC

abundance: once
d_gene: TRBD1
j_gene: TRBJ2-5
v_gene: TRBV11-2
len: 15
CDR3aa: CASSPAEGARETQYF
CDR3nt: TGTGCCAGCAGCCCCGCCGAGGGGGCGCGGGAGACCCAGTACTTC

abundance: NA
d_gene: NA
j_gene: TRBJ1-4
v_gene: TRBV29-1
len: 13
CDR3aa: CSVGGYQGEKLFF
CDR3nt: TGCAGCGTGGGGGGGTATCAAGGTGAAAAACTGTTTTTT

abundance: NA
d_gene: TRBD2
j_gene: TRBJ2-1
v_gene: TRBV9
len: 16
CDR3aa: CASSVGWSGGARGQFF
CDR3nt: TGTGCCAGCAGCGTAGGGTGGAGCGGGGGGGCGAGGGGGCAGTTCTTC

abundance: NA
d_gene: NA
j_gene: TRBJ2-1
v_gene: TRBV21-1
len: 19
CDR3aa: CASPRERSELVNWDNEQFF
CDR3nt: TGTGCCAGCCCTCGGGAGAGGAGTGAACTAGTTAACTGGGACAATGAGCAGTTCTTC

abundance: NA
d_gene: NA
j_gene: TRBJ2-7
v_gene: TRBV4-2
len: 13
CDR3aa: CASSQDSTDEQYF
CDR3nt: TGTGCCAGCAGCCAAGACTCCACAGACGAGCAGTACTTC

abundance: NA
d_gene: TRBD1
j_gene: TRBJ2-5
v_gene: TRBV19
len: 15
CDR3aa: CASSIERGHVETQYF
CDR3nt: TGTGCCAGTAGTATAGAGAGGGGGCATGTAGAGACCCAGTACTTC

abundance: NA
d_gene: TRBD2
j_gene: TRBJ2-5
v_gene: TRBV19
len: 14
CDR3aa: CASRLAGGAETQYF
CDR3nt: TGTGCCAGTAGACTAGCGGGAGGTGCGGAGACCCAGTACTTC

abundance: NA
d_gene: TRBD2
j_gene: TRBJ2-1
v_gene: TRBV7-3
len: 14
CDR3aa: CASSWSGDYNEQFF
CDR3nt: TGTGCCAGCAGCTGGAGCGGGGATTACAATGAGCAGTTCTTC

abundance: NA
d_gene: NA
j_gene: TRBJ2-1
v_gene: TRBV7-6
len: 16
CDR3aa: CASSSFGVSSYNEQFF
CDR3nt: TGTGCCAGCAGCTCCTTCGGGGTAAGCTCCTACAATGAGCAGTTCTTC

abundance: NA
d_gene: TRBD1
j_gene: TRBJ2-7
v_gene: TRBV7-2
len: 14
CDR3aa: CASSRWDRGSEQYF
CDR3nt: TGTGCCAGCAGCCGATGGGACAGGGGCTCGGAGCAGTACTTC

abundance: once
d_gene: NA
j_gene: TRBJ1-1
v_gene: TRBV5-1
len: 15
CDR3aa: CASSLDFGFGGRAFF
CDR3nt: TGCGCCAGCAGCTTGGACTTCGGCTTCGGGGGACGGGCTTTCTTT

abundance: NA
d_gene: TRBD1
j_gene: TRBJ2-6
v_gene: TRBV19
len: 18
CDR3aa: CASSLTGQGASGANVLTF
CDR3nt: TGTGCCAGTAGTCTGACGGGACAGGGGGCTTCTGGGGCCAACGTCCTGACTTTC

abundance: NA
d_gene: TRBD2
j_gene: TRBJ2-6
v_gene: TRBV19
len: 17
CDR3aa: CASRLAGVISGANVLTF
CDR3nt: TGTGCCAGTCGCCTAGCGGGAGTGATCTCTGGGGCCAACGTCCTGACTTTC

abundance: NA
d_gene: NA
j_gene: TRBJ1-3
v_gene: TRBV7-9
len: 13
CDR3aa: CASSLSELNTIYF
CDR3nt: TGTGCCAGCAGCCTTAGCGAGCTGAACACCATATATTTT

abundance: NA
d_gene: TRBD1
j_gene: TRBJ2-7
v_gene: TRBV7-2
len: 14
CDR3aa: CASSYPGQSRQQYF
CDR3nt: TGTGCCAGCAGCTATCCGGGACAGTCTCGTCAGCAGTACTTC

abundance: NA
d_gene: TRBD2
j_gene: TRBJ2-2
v_gene: TRBV27
len: 21
CDR3aa: CASSLSPSPGTSGRRTGELFF
CDR3nt: TGTGCCAGCAGTTTATCCCCCTCCCCCGGGACTAGCGGGAGACGGACCGGGGAGCTGTTTTTT

abundance: NA
d_gene: TRBD1
j_gene: TRBJ2-2
v_gene: TRBV7-3
len: 13
CDR3aa: CASSFGQGGELFF
CDR3nt: TGTGCCAGCAGCTTCGGACAGGGCGGGGAGCTGTTTTTT

abundance: NA
d_gene: NA
j_gene: TRBJ2-7
v_gene: TRBV4-1
len: 15
CDR3aa: CASSQAPGFSYEQYF
CDR3nt: TGCGCCAGCAGCCAAGCCCCAGGGTTCTCCTACGAGCAGTACTTC

abundance: NA
d_gene: NA
j_gene: TRBJ2-1
v_gene: TRBV7-9
len: 13
CDR3aa: CASSEGVYNEQFF
CDR3nt: TGTGCCAGCAGCGAGGGGGTCTACAATGAGCAGTTCTTC

abundance: NA
d_gene: TRBD2
j_gene: TRBJ2-1
v_gene: TRBV10-2
len: 13
CDR3aa: CASNGTSGNLEVF
CDR3nt: TGCGCCAGCAACGGGACTAGCGGAAATTTAGAGGTCTTC

abundance: NA
d_gene: TRBD2
j_gene: TRBJ2-1
v_gene: TRBV7-8
len: 17
CDR3aa: CASSPKTGTRARNEQFF
CDR3nt: TGTGCCAGCAGCCCAAAAACCGGGACTAGGGCGCGGAATGAGCAGTTCTTC

abundance: NA
d_gene: TRBD1
j_gene: TRBJ2-5
v_gene: TRBV10-1
len: 15
CDR3aa: CATPKDRGNQETQYF
CDR3nt: TGCGCCACTCCAAAGGACAGGGGCAACCAAGAGACCCAGTACTTC

abundance: NA
d_gene: NA
j_gene: TRBJ1-5
v_gene: TRBV7-2
len: 14
CDR3aa: CASSLGTGNQPQHF
CDR3nt: TGTGCCAGCAGCTTAGGGACAGGCAATCAGCCCCAGCATTTT

abundance: NA
d_gene: NA
j_gene: TRBJ2-5
v_gene: TRBV5-1
len: 15
CDR3aa: CASTRGAGSVETQYF
CDR3nt: TGCGCCAGCACCCGTGGCGCGGGATCTGTGGAGACCCAGTACTTC

abundance: NA
d_gene: NA
j_gene: TRBJ1-1
v_gene: TRBV14
len: 14
CDR3aa: CASSQELISTEAFF
CDR3nt: TGTGCCAGCAGCCAAGAGTTAATTTCCACTGAAGCTTTCTTT

abundance: NA
d_gene: NA
j_gene: TRBJ2-7
v_gene: TRBV18
len: 15
CDR3aa: CASSRSDREAYEQYF
CDR3nt: TGTGCCAGCTCCCGATCAGACAGGGAGGCCTACGAGCAGTACTTC

abundance: once
d_gene: TRBD1
j_gene: TRBJ2-2
v_gene: TRBV25-1
len: 18
CDR3aa: CASRDLTGLTVITGELFF
CDR3nt: TGTGCCAGCAGGGACCTGACAGGGCTAACAGTAATCACCGGGGAGCTGTTTTTT

abundance: NA
d_gene: TRBD1
j_gene: TRBJ2-6
v_gene: TRBV4-1
len: 17
CDR3aa: CASSQGQAVSGANVLTF
CDR3nt: TGCGCCAGCAGCCAGGGACAGGCCGTCTCTGGGGCCAACGTCCTGACTTTC

abundance: NA
d_gene: TRBD1
j_gene: TRBJ2-1
v_gene: TRBV5-5
len: 17
CDR3aa: CASTPAAIRGPYNEQFF
CDR3nt: TGTGCCAGCACCCCGGCCGCGATCAGGGGGCCCTACAATGAGCAGTTCTTC

abundance: NA
d_gene: NA
j_gene: TRBJ1-5
v_gene: TRBV19
len: 16
CDR3aa: CASSIVGGVEGQPQHF
CDR3nt: TGTGCCAGTAGTATAGTAGGGGGTGTCGAAGGTCAGCCCCAGCATTTT

abundance: NA
d_gene: TRBD1
j_gene: TRBJ2-5
v_gene: TRBV6-1
len: 16
CDR3aa: CASSEPRQGAGETQYF
CDR3nt: TGTGCCAGCAGTGAACCGAGACAGGGGGCAGGGGAGACCCAGTACTTC

abundance: NA
d_gene: NA
j_gene: TRBJ1-1
v_gene: TRBV5-1
len: 15
CDR3aa: CASSLAEGVRTEAFF
CDR3nt: TGCGCCAGCAGCTTGGCCGAAGGGGTCAGGACTGAAGCTTTCTTT

abundance: NA
d_gene: TRBD1
j_gene: TRBJ2-5
v_gene: TRBV29-1
len: 13
CDR3aa: CSVVRQGRETQYF
CDR3nt: TGCAGCGTTGTCAGACAGGGTCGGGAGACCCAGTACTTC

abundance: NA
d_gene: TRBD1
j_gene: TRBJ2-4
v_gene: TRBV28
len: 16
CDR3aa: CATWTGGNLAKNIQYF
CDR3nt: TGTGCCACCTGGACAGGGGGTAATCTAGCCAAAAACATTCAGTACTTC

abundance: NA
d_gene: TRBD2
j_gene: TRBJ2-2
v_gene: TRBV4-3
len: 15
CDR3aa: CASSFGAGGTGELFF
CDR3nt: TGCGCCAGCAGCTTCGGGGCGGGGGGAACCGGGGAGCTGTTTTTT

abundance: few
d_gene: TRBD1
j_gene: TRBJ2-1
v_gene: TRBV27
len: 15
CDR3aa: CASSWGRQGASEQFF
CDR3nt: TGTGCCAGCAGTTGGGGAAGACAGGGAGCGAGTGAGCAGTTCTTC

abundance: NA
d_gene: TRBD1
j_gene: TRBJ2-5
v_gene: TRBV7-6
len: 17
CDR3aa: CASSSRDRGISRETQYF
CDR3nt: TGTGCCAGCAGCTCCAGGGACAGGGGGATATCAAGAGAGACCCAGTACTTC